Listed below are T cell receptor beta chains from one sample, sequenced in a study of metastatic and nonmetastatic thyroid tumors. TCRdb redid the clone calls on the PCR reads using MiXCR. The profile covers about 17,000 clones, with over 15% appearing a single time and 15% to 20% taken by the ten largest. Sequencing was carried out using blood. These receptors originate from a male donor with papillary thyroid cancer or a benign thyroid nodule (not recorded which). Some clones in this sample may be carry-over from other donors' samples. CDR3s include the opening cysteine and the closing phenylalanine or tryptophan. Fields, in order: V gene, J gene, clone size, D gene, CDR3 protein, CDR3 DNA. A D gene is named only where the DNA matches it firmly. A row's size may be missing; if present it is once, few, many or a size class.

TRBV27	TRBJ2-1	many	TRBD2	CASSLWLADYNEQFF	TGTGCCAGCAGTTTATGGCTAGCGGACTACAATGAGCAGTTCTTC
TRBV28	TRBJ1-2	many	.	CASSFTGANYGYTF	TGTGCCAGCAGTTTTACAGGAGCTAACTATGGCTACACCTTC
TRBV5-1	TRBJ1-1	medium-sized	.	CASSFPQGIGDTEAFF	TGCGCCAGCAGCTTTCCTCAGGGAATCGGGGACACTGAAGCTTTCTTT
TRBV12-3/TRBV12-4	TRBJ2-1	many	.	CASSLVSGDYNEQFF	TGTGCCAGCAGTTTAGTATCCGGAGACTACAATGAGCAGTTCTTC
TRBV7-3	TRBJ2-1	many	.	CASSLYGRECNEQFF	TGTGCCAGCAGCTTATACGGGAGAGAATGCAATGAGCAGTTCTTC
TRBV2	TRBJ1-3	few	.	CASKGDSGNTIYF	TGTGCCAGCAAAGGGGATTCTGGAAACACCATATATTTT
TRBV7-2	TRBJ2-3	many	.	CASSLGIGADTQYF	TGTGCCAGCAGCTTAGGGATCGGGGCAGATACGCAGTATTTT
TRBV24-1	TRBJ2-1	many	.	CATRDLNYNEQFF	TGTGCCACCCGGGACTTAAATTACAATGAGCAGTTCTTC
TRBV9	TRBJ2-3	.	.	CASSDNSGSTDTQYF	TGTGCCAGCAGCGATAATAGCGGTTCCACAGATACGCAGTATTTT
TRBV6-1	TRBJ1-2	many	.	CASSTPGGDYGYTF	TGTGCCAGCAGTACCCCTGGGGGGGACTATGGCTACACCTTC
TRBV5-1	TRBJ2-1	.	.	CASSLWGSGSSYNEQFF	TGCGCCAGCAGCTTGTGGGGTTCCGGGAGCTCCTACAATGAGCAGTTCTTC
TRBV11-2	TRBJ1-1	many	.	CASSLLQNTEAFF	TGTGCCAGCAGCTTATTACAAAACACTGAAGCTTTCTTT
TRBV10-3	TRBJ2-1	many	.	CAICPGAYNEQFF	TGTGCCATCTGTCCAGGAGCTTACAATGAGCAGTTCTTC
TRBV20-1	TRBJ2-2	few	.	CSARRSDTKNTGELFF	TGCAGTGCTAGGCGTAGCGATACAAAGAACACCGGGGAGCTGTTTTTT
TRBV27	TRBJ2-7	.	TRBD2	CASSLRFAGGSYEQYF	TGTGCTAGCAGTTTAAGGTTTGCGGGAGGGTCCTACGAGCAGTACTTC
TRBV30	TRBJ1-1	.	.	CACSVPGRRCISTEAFF	TGTGCCTGTAGTGTACCGGGACGGAGGTGTATTAGCACTGAAGCTTTCTTT
TRBV28	TRBJ2-1	many	TRBD2	CASSSLRESGNEQFF	TGTGCCAGCAGTTCCCTGCGGGAGAGTGGAAATGAGCAGTTCTTC
TRBV19	TRBJ1-5	medium-sized	.	CASSNGGNQPQHF	TGTGCCAGTAGTAACGGGGGCAATCAGCCCCAGCATTTT
TRBV4-1	TRBJ2-7	.	.	CASSQERFAYEQYF	TGCGCCAGCAGCCAAGAGCGGTTTGCCTACGAGCAGTACTTC
TRBV6-2/TRBV6-3	TRBJ2-1	.	TRBD2	CASQELAGWGLYNEQFF	TGTGCTTCTCAGGAGCTAGCGGGATGGGGGTTATACAATGAGCAGTTCTTC
TRBV6-1	TRBJ1-2	few	.	CASSEGQYGYTF	TGTGCCAGCAGTGAAGGGCAGTATGGCTACACCTTC
TRBV2	TRBJ2-2	many	TRBD1	CASLMMPGQWTGELFF	TGTGCCAGTCTGATGATGCCGGGACAGTGGACCGGGGAGCTGTTTTTT
TRBV11-2	TRBJ2-1	once	TRBD2	CASSLEASGRPPYNEQFF	TGTGCCAGCAGCTTAGAGGCTAGCGGGAGACCCCCCTACAATGAGCAGTTCTTC
TRBV27	TRBJ2-1	many	.	CASSLRAKLSYNEQFF	TGTGCCAGCAGCCTCAGGGCGAAGTTATCCTACAATGAGCAGTTCTTC
TRBV19	TRBJ2-7	many	.	CASRDSLYEQYF	TGTGCCAGTAGAGACAGCCTCTACGAGCAGTACTTC
TRBV7-2	TRBJ1-4	many	TRBD1	CASSLRTGYEKLFF	TGTGCCAGCAGCCTCCGGACAGGGTATGAAAAACTGTTTTTT
TRBV5-6	TRBJ2-5	many	TRBD1	CASSGEGTGGSIEETQYF	TGTGCCAGCAGCGGAGAGGGGACAGGGGGTAGCATCGAGGAGACCCAGTACTTC
TRBV10-3	TRBJ2-3	many	TRBD2	CAISESQGVTSGRAPDTQYF	TGTGCCATCAGTGAGTCGCAGGGTGTCACTAGCGGGAGGGCCCCAGATACGCAGTATTTT
TRBV7-2	TRBJ2-1	many	TRBD2	CASSYPSGLAGGVEQFF	TGTGCCAGCAGCTACCCATCGGGACTAGCGGGGGGGGTTGAGCAGTTCTTC
TRBV6-9	TRBJ2-3	.	TRBD2	CASSYNDVTSVTPSTDTQYF	TGTGCCAGCAGTTATAATGATGTGACTAGCGTAACTCCAAGCACAGATACGCAGTATTTT
TRBV9	TRBJ2-1	.	.	CASSYSITGEQFF	TGTGCCAGCAGCTATTCTATTACGGGTGAGCAGTTCTTC
TRBV5-8	TRBJ2-3	many	.	CASSLAVTASTDTQYF	TGTGCCAGCAGCTTGGCCGTGACGGCTAGCACAGATACGCAGTATTTT
TRBV19	TRBJ2-2	.	TRBD1	CASSTGTGNTGELFF	TGTGCCAGTAGTACTGGGACAGGGAACACCGGGGAGCTGTTTTTT
TRBV4-1	TRBJ2-5	many	TRBD2	CASSQDRLAGQETQYF	TGCGCCAGCAGCCAAGATCGGCTAGCGGGACAAGAGACCCAGTACTTC
TRBV6-2/TRBV6-3	TRBJ2-1	many	TRBD1	CASSSSGTGAVNEQFF	TGTGCCAGCAGTTCCTCCGGGACAGGGGCTGTCAATGAGCAGTTCTTC
TRBV5-5	TRBJ2-1	many	.	CASSSRRATFNEQFF	TGTGCCAGCAGTTCTAGGAGGGCTACCTTCAATGAGCAGTTCTTC
TRBV7-2	TRBJ2-1	.	.	CAISLADWGRVNEHFF	TGTGCCATCAGCTTAGCTGATTGGGGGCGCGTCAATGAGCATTTCTTC
TRBV6-5	TRBJ2-7	many	TRBD2	CASSYLPGGSDEQYF	TGTGCCAGCAGTTACCTCCCCGGCGGGAGTGACGAGCAGTACTTC
TRBV7-9	TRBJ1-4	many	TRBD1	CASSPRTGGRGNEKLFF	TGTGCCAGCAGCCCCAGGACAGGGGGCAGGGGTAATGAAAAACTGTTTTTT
TRBV20-1	TRBJ1-5	.	.	CSARGGDLRKPQHF	TGCAGTGCTAGAGGCGGGGACCTCAGAAAGCCCCAGCATTTT
TRBV4-1	TRBJ2-5	medium-sized	.	CASSTPSGRGRPDETQYF	TGCGCCAGCAGCACCCCCTCTGGGAGGGGGCGGCCGGACGAGACCCAGTACTTC
TRBV4-1	TRBJ2-7	.	TRBD1	CASSPGQGAGAYEQYF	TGCGCCAGCAGCCCGGGACAGGGGGCAGGGGCCTACGAGCAGTACTTC
TRBV9	TRBJ2-2	.	.	CANSPKWARTGELFF	TGTGCCAACAGCCCGAAGTGGGCGCGGACCGGGGAGCTGTTTTTT
TRBV27	TRBJ2-7	many	.	CASRPGSPYNEQYF	TGTGCCAGCAGGCCCGGGAGTCCTTATAACGAGCAGTACTTC
TRBV28	TRBJ2-6	medium-sized	TRBD2	CASRGTSGGGSGANVLTF	TGTGCCAGCAGAGGGACTAGCGGAGGGGGGTCTGGGGCCAACGTCCTGACTTTC
TRBV4-3	TRBJ2-2	many	.	CASSRDLLPGELFF	TGCGCCAGCAGCCGGGACCTTCTTCCCGGGGAGCTGTTTTTT
TRBV18	TRBJ1-1	many	TRBD1	CASSLGQGPQNTEAFF	TGTGCCAGCTCACTGGGACAGGGGCCACAGAACACTGAAGCTTTCTTT
TRBV4-1	TRBJ1-5	medium-sized	TRBD1	CASSQRDRGSNQPQHF	TGCGCCAGCAGCCAAAGGGACAGGGGTAGCAATCAGCCCCAGCATTTT
TRBV13	TRBJ1-1	medium-sized	.	CASSLGRQEKGAFF	TGTGCCAGCAGCTTAGGCCGTCAGGAAAAGGGAGCTTTCTTT
TRBV12-3/TRBV12-4	TRBJ1-1	medium-sized	.	CASSLGQANTEAFF	TGTGCCAGCAGTTTAGGACAGGCGAACACTGAAGCTTTCTTT
TRBV6-1	TRBJ1-1	.	.	CASSSGAPITEAFF	TGTGCCAGCAGTTCAGGGGCACCAATCACTGAAGCTTTCTTT
TRBV11-3	TRBJ2-7	medium-sized	.	CASSSTVTYEQYF	TGTGCCAGCAGCTCCACAGTAACCTACGAGCAGTACTTC
TRBV28	TRBJ2-5	many	.	CASSFRGFAGGGQETQYF	TGTGCCAGCAGTTTTCGGGGATTCGCAGGAGGTGGGCAAGAGACCCAGTACTTC